Listed below are T cell receptor beta chains from one sample, sequenced in a study of blood T cell repertoires in COVID-19. The data were produced by immunoSEQ multiplex PCR, yet TCRdb's version contains in-frame clones alone and is incomplete. In the table there are about 480,000 clones, 75% to 90% of which are singletons. Sequencing was performed on peripheral blood. These receptors were collected from a young man with COVID-19, enrolled during active disease. CDR3s include the opening cysteine and the closing phenylalanine or tryptophan. D genes are given only for firm matches. For some rows the clone size is stated as once, few or many, or as a class when expanded; others skip it.

J gene: TRBJ2-1; D gene: TRBD2; clone size: NA; V gene: TRBV4-1; CDR3 protein: CASSQGASGIEGYNEQFF; CDR3 DNA: TGCGCCAGCAGCCAAGGCGCTAGCGGGATTGAGGGATACAATGAGCAGTTCTTC
J gene: TRBJ2-3; D gene: TRBD1; clone size: NA; V gene: TRBV14; CDR3 protein: CASSRTGVGTDTQYF; CDR3 DNA: TGTGCCAGCAGCCGGACAGGGGTGGGCACAGATACGCAGTATTTT
J gene: TRBJ2-7; D gene: NA; clone size: few; V gene: TRBV11-2; CDR3 protein: CASSLGRDEQYF; CDR3 DNA: TGTGCCAGCAGCTTAGGGAGAGACGAGCAGTACTTC
J gene: TRBJ2-3; D gene: TRBD2; clone size: once; V gene: TRBV19; CDR3 protein: CASRGRADLLGTDTQYF; CDR3 DNA: TGTGCCAGTAGGGGGAGGGCCGATTTGTTGGGCACAGATACGCAGTATTTT
J gene: TRBJ2-2; D gene: TRBD2; clone size: once; V gene: TRBV5-4; CDR3 protein: CASSLSLADTGELFF; CDR3 DNA: TGTGCCAGCAGCTTGAGCCTAGCGGACACCGGGGAGCTGTTTTTT
J gene: TRBJ1-1; D gene: TRBD1; clone size: once; V gene: TRBV7-3; CDR3 protein: CASSLRQGSTEAFF; CDR3 DNA: TGTGCCAGCAGCTTAAGACAGGGGAGCACTGAAGCTTTCTTT
J gene: TRBJ2-3; D gene: TRBD1; clone size: NA; V gene: TRBV12-3/TRBV12-4; CDR3 protein: CASTTTGGDTQYF; CDR3 DNA: TGTGCCAGCACCACGACAGGGGGAGATACGCAGTATTTT
J gene: TRBJ2-5; D gene: TRBD1; clone size: once; V gene: TRBV15; CDR3 protein: CATSRDRVYETQYF; CDR3 DNA: TGTGCCACCAGCAGGGACAGGGTGTACGAGACCCAGTACTTC
J gene: TRBJ2-5; D gene: TRBD2; clone size: NA; V gene: TRBV6-1; CDR3 protein: CASSDPGLAQETQYF; CDR3 DNA: TGTGCCAGCAGTGACCCGGGACTAGCGCAAGAGACCCAGTACTTC
J gene: TRBJ2-4; D gene: NA; clone size: NA; V gene: TRBV19; CDR3 protein: CASSTRSTAKNIQYF; CDR3 DNA: TGTGCCAGTAGTACACGGTCAACGGCCAAAAACATTCAGTACTTC
J gene: TRBJ2-1; D gene: TRBD2; clone size: NA; V gene: TRBV5-1; CDR3 protein: CASSLDNRLAGVLTYNEQFF; CDR3 DNA: TGCGCCAGCAGCTTGGATAATAGACTAGCGGGGGTACTTACCTACAATGAGCAGTTCTTC
J gene: TRBJ1-2; D gene: NA; clone size: NA; V gene: TRBV6-5; CDR3 protein: CASRHPTGLHYGYTF; CDR3 DNA: TGTGCCAGCAGACATCCCACAGGGTTGCATTATGGCTACACCTTC
J gene: TRBJ1-1; D gene: TRBD1; clone size: NA; V gene: TRBV7-9; CDR3 protein: CASSLAWTGGEGAFF; CDR3 DNA: TGTGCCAGCAGCTTAGCTTGGACAGGGGGAGAAGGAGCTTTCTTT
J gene: TRBJ2-3; D gene: NA; clone size: NA; V gene: TRBV7-2; CDR3 protein: CASSLGGRGDTQYF; CDR3 DNA: TGTGCCAGCAGCTTAGGTGGGAGAGGTGATACGCAGTATTTT
J gene: TRBJ2-5; D gene: TRBD2; clone size: NA; V gene: TRBV5-1; CDR3 protein: CASSLGARTSGGLAETQYF; CDR3 DNA: TGCGCCAGCAGCTTGGGAGCGCGGACTAGCGGGGGACTGGCGGAGACCCAGTACTTC
J gene: TRBJ1-4; D gene: NA; clone size: NA; V gene: TRBV29-1; CDR3 protein: CSAQQGSEKLFF; CDR3 DNA: TGCAGCGCTCAGCAGGGCAGTGAAAAACTGTTTTTT
J gene: TRBJ2-7; D gene: TRBD1; clone size: few; V gene: TRBV27; CDR3 protein: CASSFADRALSEQYF; CDR3 DNA: TGTGCCAGCAGTTTCGCCGACAGGGCGTTGAGTGAGCAGTACTTC
J gene: TRBJ2-3; D gene: NA; clone size: once; V gene: TRBV5-6; CDR3 protein: CASSLEVEAITDTQYF; CDR3 DNA: TGTGCCAGCAGCTTGGAGGTTGAGGCGATCACAGATACGCAGTATTTT